This T cell receptor (beta chain) comes out of a study of cytomegalovirus exposure and HLA in healthy donors. Study-level background: The 90 to 150 validation repertoires used the same platform as the 650 to 800 first-cohort repertoires, a later analysis reported.

The CDR3 is 16 residues long. Trimming at V came to 1 base and at J to 4 bases, leaving 4 bases not matched to a gene. In germline, CDR1 is KGHSH, CDR2 LQKENI. Findings and caveats of the study: Researchers counted roughly 150 TCR beta chains as cytomegalovirus-associated. In vitro work confirmed that a few CMV-associated chains recognize CMV antigens.

A note on this clone: As yet, its antigen is unknown.

The donors were members of the validation cohort comprising about 130 subjects, separate from the approximately 710-subject first cohort. The repertoire was sequenced with immunoSEQ multiplex PCR; TCRdb's copy has only in-frame clones and lacks some. Among about 120,000 clones listed, roughly 88% were seen once. The clonotype was recovered from a woman aged 18-29 years in good health and CMV-seropositive. The V call is TRBV18, the J call TRBJ2-1; 10 bases align to TRBD2. Sequencing used PBMCs. CDR3: CASSPRSSGGYNEQFF. Here the CDR3 DNA reads TGTGCCAGCTCACCACGATCTAGCGGGGGTTACAATGAGCAGTTCTTC.